This T cell receptor beta chain was captured by sequencing in a study of T cell responses to AZD1222 COVID-19 vaccine. Trimming pared 0 bases from V and 9 bases from J, leaving 12 bases between. The CDR3 has 14 residues. In germline, CDR1 is MNHNY, CDR2 SVGAGI (reference sequence). Sequencing was performed with immunoSEQ multiplex PCR; in TCRdb, only in-frame clones are kept and a portion is missing. The sample lists more than 110,000 clones, approximately 90% occurring once. Material: peripheral blood, obtained on day 0 of AZD1222 vaccination. V usage is TRBV6-6 and J usage is TRBJ2-1; a possible D gene is TRBD2 (6 bases). The origin of this receptor is an adult in good health. CDR3 protein: CASSYSGLASEQFF. CDR3 bases: TGTGCCAGCAGTTACTCGGGGCTAGCGAGTGAGCAGTTCTTC.